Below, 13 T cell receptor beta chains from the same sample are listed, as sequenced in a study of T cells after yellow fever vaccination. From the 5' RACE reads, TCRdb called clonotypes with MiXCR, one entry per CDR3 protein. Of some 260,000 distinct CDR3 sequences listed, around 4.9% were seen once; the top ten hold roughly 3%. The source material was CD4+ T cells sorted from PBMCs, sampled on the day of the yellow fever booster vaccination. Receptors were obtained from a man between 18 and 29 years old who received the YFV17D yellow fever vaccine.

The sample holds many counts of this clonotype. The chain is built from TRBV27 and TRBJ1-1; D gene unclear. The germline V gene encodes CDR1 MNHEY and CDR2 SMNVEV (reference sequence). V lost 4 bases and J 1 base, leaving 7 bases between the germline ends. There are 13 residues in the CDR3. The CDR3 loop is CASSWSRNTEAFF. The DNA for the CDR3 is TGTGCCAGCAGTTGGTCCAGGAACACTGAAGCTTTCTTT.

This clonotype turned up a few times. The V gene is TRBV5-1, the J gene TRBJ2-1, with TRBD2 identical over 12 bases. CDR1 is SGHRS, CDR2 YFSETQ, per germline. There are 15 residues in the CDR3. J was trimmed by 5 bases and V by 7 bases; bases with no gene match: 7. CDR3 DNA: TGCGCCAGCGCCCCCCGACTAGCGGGGGACAATGAGCAGTTCTTC. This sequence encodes CASAPRLAGDNEQFF. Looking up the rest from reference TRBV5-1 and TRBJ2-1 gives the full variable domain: KAGVTQTPRYLIKTRGQQVTLSCSPISGHRSVSWYQQTPGQGLQFLFEYFSETQRNKGNFPGRFSGRQFSNSRSEMNVSTLELGDSALYLCASAPRLAGDNEQFFGPGTRLTVL.

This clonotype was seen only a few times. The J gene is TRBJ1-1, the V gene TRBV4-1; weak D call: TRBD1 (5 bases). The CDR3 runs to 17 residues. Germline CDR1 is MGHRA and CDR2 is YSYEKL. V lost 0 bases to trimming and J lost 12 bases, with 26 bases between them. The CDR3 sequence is CASSQDRGLRAQGLPFF. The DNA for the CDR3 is TGCGCCAGCAGCCAAGATCGAGGTCTAAGGGCCCAGGGCCTACCTTTCTTT.

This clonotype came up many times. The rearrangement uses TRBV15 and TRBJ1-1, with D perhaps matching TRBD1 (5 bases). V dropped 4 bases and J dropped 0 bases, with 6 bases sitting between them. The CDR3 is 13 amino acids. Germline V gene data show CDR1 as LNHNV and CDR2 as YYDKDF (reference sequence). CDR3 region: CATSTGLNTEAFF. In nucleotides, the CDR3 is TGTGCCACCAGCACAGGGCTGAACACTGAAGCTTTCTTT.

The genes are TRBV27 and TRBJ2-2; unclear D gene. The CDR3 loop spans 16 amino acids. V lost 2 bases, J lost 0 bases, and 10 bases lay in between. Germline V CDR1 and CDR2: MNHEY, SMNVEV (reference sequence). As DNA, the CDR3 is TGTGCCAGCAGTTTAAAGACGGAAGCGAACACCGGGGAGCTGTTTTTT. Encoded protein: CASSLKTEANTGELFF.

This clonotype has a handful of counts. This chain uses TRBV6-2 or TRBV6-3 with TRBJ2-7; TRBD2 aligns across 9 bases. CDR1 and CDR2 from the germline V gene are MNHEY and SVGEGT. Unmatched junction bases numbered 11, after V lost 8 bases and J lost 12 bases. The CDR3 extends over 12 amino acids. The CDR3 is CASSKAGGRWYV. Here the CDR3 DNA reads TGTGCCAGCTCAAAAGCGGGGGGCCGATGGTACGTC.

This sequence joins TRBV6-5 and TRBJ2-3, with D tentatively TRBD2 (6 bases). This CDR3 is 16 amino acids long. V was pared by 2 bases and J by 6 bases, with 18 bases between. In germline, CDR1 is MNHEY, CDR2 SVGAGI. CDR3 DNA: TGTGCCAGCAGTTACCAGTTATCCGGGGGTTGGGATACGCAGTATTTT. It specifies CASSYQLSGGWDTQYF.

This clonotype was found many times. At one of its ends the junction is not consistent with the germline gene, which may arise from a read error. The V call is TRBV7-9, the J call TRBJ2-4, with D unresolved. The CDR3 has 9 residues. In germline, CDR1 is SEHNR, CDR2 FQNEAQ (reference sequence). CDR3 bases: TGTGCCAGCAGCCAGGACCAAAACTTC. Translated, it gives CASSQDQNF.

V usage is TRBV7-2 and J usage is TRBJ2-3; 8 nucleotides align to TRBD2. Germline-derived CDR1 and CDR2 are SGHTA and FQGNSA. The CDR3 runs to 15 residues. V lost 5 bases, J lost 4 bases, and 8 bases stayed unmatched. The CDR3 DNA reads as TGTGCCAGCAGCACCCGCGGGGGGACGGCAGATACGCAGTATTTT. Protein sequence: CASSTRGGTADTQYF.

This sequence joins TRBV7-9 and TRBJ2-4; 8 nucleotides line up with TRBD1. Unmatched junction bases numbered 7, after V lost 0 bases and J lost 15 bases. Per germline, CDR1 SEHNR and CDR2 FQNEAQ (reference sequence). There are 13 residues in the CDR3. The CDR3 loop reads CASSLAPWTGWYF. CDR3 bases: TGTGCCAGCAGCTTAGCTCCTTGGACAGGGTGGTACTTC.

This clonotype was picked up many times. CDR3 sequence (DNA): TGTGCCAGCAGTTTGAGGGGTTTAGGGGAGACCCAGTACTTC. Translated, it gives CASSLRGLGETQYF. The gene calls are TRBV12-3 or TRBV12-4 and TRBJ2-5; D assignment may be TRBD1 or TRBD2 (5 bases each). The CDR3 length is 14 residues. The V and J ends lost 3 bases and 5 bases respectively, with 13 bases between them.

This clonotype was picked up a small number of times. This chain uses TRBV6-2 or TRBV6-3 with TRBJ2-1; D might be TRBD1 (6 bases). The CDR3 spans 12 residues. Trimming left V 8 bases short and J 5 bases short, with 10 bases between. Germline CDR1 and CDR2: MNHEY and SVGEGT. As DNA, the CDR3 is TGTGCCAGCGCAGGACAGAACAATGAGCAGTTCTTC. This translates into CASAGQNNEQFF.

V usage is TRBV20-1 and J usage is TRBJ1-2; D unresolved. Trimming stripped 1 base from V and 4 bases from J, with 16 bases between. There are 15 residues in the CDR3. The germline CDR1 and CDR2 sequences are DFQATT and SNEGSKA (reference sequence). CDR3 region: CSARVPPDSGYGYTF. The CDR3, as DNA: TGCAGTGCTAGAGTCCCACCGGACTCCGGCTATGGCTACACCTTC.